A selection of T cell receptor beta chains follows, all from one sample in a study of shared clonotypes between healthy human individuals. Some clones are missing from TCRdb's copy, which holds only in-frame ones; the method was immunoSEQ multiplex PCR. The table shows hundreds of thousands of clones, with 95% to 98% occurring only once. Sequences were obtained from naive CD4+ T cells sorted from blood. Source of these receptors: a woman aged 25 to 39 in good health. The CDR3 runs from the conserved cysteine through the conserved F or W. A D gene is named only where the DNA matches it firmly. Clone size is shown for a subset of rows, as once, few, many or a class of expanded clone.

abundance	v_gene	d_gene	j_gene	CDR3aa	CDR3nt
.	TRBV27	.	TRBJ2-3	CASSLSSEGWITDTQYF	TGTGCCAGCAGTTTATCCAGTGAGGGATGGATAACAGATACGCAGTATTTT
.	TRBV6-4	TRBD2	TRBJ2-7	CASSDPALTSGYSYEQYF	TGTGCCAGCAGTGACCCAGCCCTGACTAGCGGCTACTCCTACGAGCAGTACTTC
.	TRBV28	.	TRBJ1-5	CASGAGLLPQHF	TGTGCCAGCGGGGCGGGCCTGCTGCCCCAGCATTTT
.	TRBV4-1	TRBD1	TRBJ1-5	CASSQDGQGNQPQHF	TGCGCCAGCAGCCAAGACGGACAGGGCAATCAGCCCCAGCATTTT
.	TRBV5-4	.	TRBJ1-6	CASSWRSSYNSPLHF	TGTGCCAGCAGCTGGCGAAGCTCCTATAATTCACCCCTCCACTTT
once	TRBV5-1	.	TRBJ2-7	CATKIGGQSYEQYF	TGCGCCACCAAGATCGGGGGACAATCATACGAGCAGTACTTC
.	TRBV28	.	TRBJ1-3	CASSSGTSLSGNTIYF	TGTGCCAGCAGCTCCGGGACATCCCTCTCTGGAAACACCATATATTTT
.	TRBV5-1	.	TRBJ1-4	CASRTTVATNEKLFF	TGCGCCAGCAGGACGACGGTAGCAACTAATGAAAAACTGTTTTTT
.	TRBV27	TRBD1	TRBJ2-7	CASSLFGTGLGQYF	TGTGCCAGCAGTTTATTCGGGACAGGTCTAGGGCAGTACTTC
once	TRBV28	TRBD2	TRBJ2-1	CASSSSGLAGSSSYNEQFF	TGTGCCAGCAGTTCCTCCGGACTAGCGGGTTCGAGCTCCTACAATGAGCAGTTCTTC
once	TRBV29-1	.	TRBJ2-3	CSVEGRFTDTQYF	TGCAGCGTTGAAGGGCGGTTTACGGATACGCAGTATTTT
.	TRBV2	TRBD2	TRBJ2-5	CASVPGLAEETQYF	TGTGCCAGCGTCCCGGGACTAGCGGAGGAGACCCAGTACTTC
.	TRBV16	TRBD2	TRBJ2-1	CASGLAGSSYNEQFF	TGTGCCAGCGGACTAGCTGGCAGCTCCTACAATGAGCAGTTCTTC
.	TRBV6-5	.	TRBJ2-7	CASSYSGLLLYEQYF	TGTGCCAGCAGTTACTCAGGCCTATTACTTTACGAGCAGTACTTC
.	TRBV7-9	.	TRBJ2-1	CASSLANGGSNEQFF	TGTGCCAGCAGCTTAGCAAATGGAGGGAGCAATGAGCAGTTCTTC
.	TRBV29-1	TRBD1	TRBJ2-7	CSVSRDRVDEQYF	TGCAGCGTAAGCCGGGACAGGGTGGACGAGCAGTACTTC
.	TRBV19	TRBD2	TRBJ2-7	CASSGTSRTDSYEQYF	TGTGCCAGTAGCGGGACTAGCCGAACCGATTCCTACGAGCAGTACTTC
.	TRBV7-9	.	TRBJ2-7	CASSFGLTYEQYF	TGTGCCAGCAGCTTTGGTTTGACCTACGAGCAGTACTTC
.	TRBV5-1	TRBD2	TRBJ2-7	CASSKDSGRAYDEQYF	TGCGCCAGCAGCAAGGATAGCGGGAGGGCCTACGACGAGCAGTACTTC
.	TRBV18	.	TRBJ2-3	CASSPPAKDTQYF	TGTGCCAGCTCACCACCGGCGAAAGATACGCAGTATTTT
.	TRBV28	.	TRBJ1-1	CASSPRTVGTEAFF	TGTGCCAGCAGTCCGAGGACAGTCGGCACTGAAGCTTTCTTT
.	TRBV28	.	TRBJ1-5	CASSFPGEGRRQPQHF	TGTGCCAGCAGTTTTCCCGGGGAGGGGCGACGGCAGCCCCAGCATTTT
.	TRBV29-1	.	TRBJ1-2	CSALGTDYGYTF	TGCAGCGCGTTAGGGACGGACTATGGCTACACCTTC
.	TRBV27	TRBD2	TRBJ2-1	CASRTGTSTHEQFF	TGTGCCAGCAGGACTGGGACTAGCACGCATGAGCAGTTCTTC
.	TRBV9	.	TRBJ2-2	CASSVVGGIGSGELFF	TGTGCCAGCAGCGTAGTTGGAGGGATCGGGTCCGGGGAGCTGTTTTTT
.	TRBV19	.	TRBJ1-4	CASSIREKLFF	TGTGCCAGTAGTATTCGTGAAAAACTGTTTTTT
.	TRBV10-3	.	TRBJ2-1	CAISLLRGKSYNEQFF	TGTGCCATCAGCCTCTTACGGGGGAAATCCTACAATGAGCAGTTCTTC
.	TRBV7-2	.	TRBJ2-3	CASSFAGYADTQYF	TGTGCCAGCAGCTTTGCGGGATATGCAGATACGCAGTATTTT
.	TRBV7-6	TRBD1	TRBJ2-7	CASSGGTGLFGEQYF	TGTGCCAGCAGCGGCGGGACAGGACTTTTCGGCGAGCAGTACTTC
.	TRBV9	TRBD2	TRBJ2-1	CASSVDSGINEQFF	TGTGCCAGCAGCGTAGATAGCGGGATCAATGAGCAGTTCTTC
.	TRBV6-1	.	TRBJ1-1	CASIGWNTEAFF	TGTGCCAGCATCGGGTGGAACACTGAAGCTTTCTTT
.	TRBV2	.	TRBJ1-5	CASSEAIQAQPQHF	TGTGCCAGCAGTGAAGCGATTCAGGCTCAGCCCCAGCATTTT
.	TRBV29-1	.	TRBJ2-7	CSVEVAGKWEQYF	TGCAGCGTTGAAGTTGCAGGGAAGTGGGAGCAGTACTTC
.	TRBV5-4	.	TRBJ2-3	CASSLTTDTQYF	TGTGCCAGCAGCTTAACCACAGATACGCAGTATTTT
.	TRBV5-1	.	TRBJ2-7	CASSLGLSVATLSYEQYF	TGCGCCAGCAGCTTGGGATTATCGGTGGCAACTCTTTCCTACGAGCAGTACTTC
.	TRBV7-8	TRBD2	TRBJ2-7	CASSRLAGRVEQYF	TGTGCCAGCAGCCGACTAGCGGGTAGGGTCGAGCAGTACTTC